This T cell receptor (beta chain) came from a study of blood T cell repertoires in COVID-19 (dated by TCRdb to the early 2020s). Regarding the study in general: Samples covering the acute and convalescent phases of COVID-19 were provided by collaborators in the United States, Italy and Spain. The samples were drawn from two sources: the first 160 participants of the ongoing ImmuneRACE study, and 1,254 subjects contributed by 6 global collaborators. A de-identified subject ID, COVID-19 status, age in years and sex were almost always included in the sample metadata. The prospective study material was composed of cDNA or gDNA derived from T cells, B-cell-depleted T cells, or PBMCs. Deeply sampled blood TCRbeta repertoires from subjects exposed to, actively infected with, or recovered from COVID-19 were included in the dataset. The repertoires were made available in a free public database intended to serve as a resource for research on the immune response to SARS-CoV-2. Where HLA class I and class II types were available, the types were taken from metadata supplied by the sample provider, not from assay-based typing. Results the study describes overall, beyond this receptor: How much clinical and demographic metadata was included differed by source and by participant, and the metadata was provided uncurated.

TCRbeta CDR3 regions were amplified from genomic DNA by means of the immunoSEQ Assay, a bias-controlled multiplex PCR. In the authors' own workflow: The number of nucleated cells in each sample was estimated by amplification of reference gene primers within the assay. To quantify the absolute abundance of each unique TCRbeta CDR3 rearrangement, sequence reads were collapsed and filtered. For each sample, productive Simpson clonality was calculated by taking the square root of Simpson's diversity index across productive rearrangements. TCRdb provides this immuneACCESS table in a form limited to in-frame rearrangements. Some clones are lacking; in checked studies, under half of them reflect an unresolved V gene, and why the rest are absent is not known. That table supplies the V and J calls and clone size; D and trimming were determined from the DNA. This sample is represented by roughly 260,000 clones; around nine tenths of them were singletons. The top ten clones comprise 2% to 2.5% of the sample.

A second Seattle source provided samples from volunteer blood donors who had recovered from COVID-19. Whole blood was collected in K2EDTA tubes by collaborating institutions according to the institutions' own protocols. For TCRbeta analysis, collaborators shipped samples in one of three forms: frozen whole blood, isolated PBMCs, or DNA extracted from either of those sample types. Of note for this clone: Its antigen specificity is not known. Base qualities were left out, and no much larger clone turns up one base away.

The germline V gene sets CDR1 to MNHEY and CDR2 to SVGEGT. V lost 0 bases and J lost 10 bases; the stretch between them is 10 bases long. The CDR3 sequence holds 14 residues, the cysteine and phenylalanine included. Only the CDR3 region is kept as DNA, spanning 42 bases read in frame from base 1. The source is a woman between 35 and 50 years old who had recovered from COVID-19. Recombination connected TRBV6-2 or TRBV6-3 to TRBJ1-6; TRBD1 is perhaps the D gene, given 5 matching bases. Sequencing used peripheral blood. The sequenced DNA: TGTGCCAGCAGTTACTCGATTGGGGGGTCACCCCTCCACTTT. Its protein is CASSYSIGGSPLHF.